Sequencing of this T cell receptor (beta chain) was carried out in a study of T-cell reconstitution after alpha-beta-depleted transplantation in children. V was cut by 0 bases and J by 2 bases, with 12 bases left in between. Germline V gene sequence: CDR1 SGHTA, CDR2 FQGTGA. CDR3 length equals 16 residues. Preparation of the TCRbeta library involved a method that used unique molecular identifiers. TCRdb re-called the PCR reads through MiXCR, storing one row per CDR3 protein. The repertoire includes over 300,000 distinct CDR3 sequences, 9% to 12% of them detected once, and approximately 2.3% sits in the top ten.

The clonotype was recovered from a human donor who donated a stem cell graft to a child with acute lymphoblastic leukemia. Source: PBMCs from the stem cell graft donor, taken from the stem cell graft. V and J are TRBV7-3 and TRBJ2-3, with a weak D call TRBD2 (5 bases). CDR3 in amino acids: CASSLTRVSDTDTQYF. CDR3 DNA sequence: TGTGCCAGCAGCTTAACTAGGGTTAGCGACACAGATACGCAGTATTTT.